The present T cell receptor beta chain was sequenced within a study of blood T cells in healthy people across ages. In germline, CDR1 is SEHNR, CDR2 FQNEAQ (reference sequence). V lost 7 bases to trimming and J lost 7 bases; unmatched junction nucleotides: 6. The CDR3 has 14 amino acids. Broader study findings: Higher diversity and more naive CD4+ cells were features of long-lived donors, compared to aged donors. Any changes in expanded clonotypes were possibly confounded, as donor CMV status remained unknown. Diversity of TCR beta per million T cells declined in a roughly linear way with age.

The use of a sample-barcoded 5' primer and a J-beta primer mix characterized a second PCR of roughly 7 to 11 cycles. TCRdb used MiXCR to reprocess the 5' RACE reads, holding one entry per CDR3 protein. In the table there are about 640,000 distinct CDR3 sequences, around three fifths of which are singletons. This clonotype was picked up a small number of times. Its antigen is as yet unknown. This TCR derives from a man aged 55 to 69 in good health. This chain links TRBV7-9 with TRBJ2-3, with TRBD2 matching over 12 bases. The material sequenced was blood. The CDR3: CASTLAGGRYTQYF. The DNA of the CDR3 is TGTGCCAGCACCCTAGCGGGGGGGCGTTATACGCAGTATTTT.